This TCR beta chain was sequenced for a study of monozygotic twins with inflammatory bowel disease. The CDR3 has 14 residues. TCRdb reprocessed the 5' RACE reads; each CDR3 protein has one entry and no DNA is given. Its table lists approximately 390,000 distinct CDR3 sequences. This clonotype was obtained from a human donor with ulcerative colitis or Crohn's disease, or a healthy co-twin of an affected twin (not recorded which). Sample: blood. The J gene is TRBJ2-7, the V gene TRBV12-3 or TRBV12-4; TCRdb names TRBD1, which stays unverified in the absence of DNA. The CDR3 loop reads CASSPGHAGGEQYF.